Described below is a single T cell receptor (beta chain) sequence and its context. Assay used: immunoSEQ multiplex PCR; TCRdb lists only in-frame clones, some missing. The sample lists a few hundred thousand clones, about 86% occurring once. Germline V lookup: CDR1 LNHDA, CDR2 SQIVND (reference sequence). After removal of 5 bases from V and 1 base from J, the junction contained 8 bases not matched to a gene. The CDR3 length is 18 residues. This sample was included in a study of blood T cell repertoires in COVID-19. Turning to the study itself: Nucleic acid was either cDNA or gDNA, and it came from T cells, B-cell-depleted T cells, or PBMCs.

Recovery meant two consecutive negative NP/OP PCR tests, professional clearance, or resolved symptoms. This chain links TRBV19 with TRBJ2-3; 14 positions match TRBD2. Sequences were obtained from PBMCs or T cells enriched from blood (not recorded which). This receptor was obtained from a man between 50 and 59 years old who had recovered from COVID-19. In nucleotides, the CDR3 is TGTGCCAGTAGTGATTGGACTAGCGGGAGGTTTGGCACAGATACGCAGTATTTT. It yields the protein CASSDWTSGRFGTDTQYF.